The 28 T cell receptor beta chains below were found in one sample sequenced in a study of patients and donors after allogeneic stem cell transplantation. TCRdb reanalysed the RT-PCR reads using MiXCR and keeps one entry per CDR3 protein. In the table there are about 230,000 distinct CDR3 sequences, less than 15% of which are singletons. The sequenced material came from blood, either unsorted or a sorted T cell fraction (not recorded which). These receptor sequences come from a human donor who was either an allogeneic HSCT recipient or a stem cell or donor lymphocyte infusion donor (not recorded which). It is not recorded whose cells these are; they may come from a transplant donor.

The gene calls are TRBV20-1 and TRBJ1-5; D gene uncertain. The germline V and J ends were trimmed by 1 base and 6 bases, with 7 bases remaining between them. The CDR3 is 12 amino acids. The V gene's germline CDR1 is DFQATT and CDR2 SNEGSKA (reference sequence). The CDR3 sequence: CSARGPSQPQHF. The CDR3 bases are TGCAGTGCTAGAGGCCCATCTCAGCCCCAGCATTTT.

This clonotype was observed at least ten times. The chain recombines TRBV29-1 with TRBJ2-3; D uncertain. This CDR3 comprises 13 residues. CDR1 and CDR2 (germline): SQVTM, ANQGSEA. The V gene lost 4 bases and the J gene lost 1 base, with 9 bases spanning the gap. The DNA for the CDR3 is TGCAGCGTTGGCGCTGTCCGCACAGATACGCAGTATTTT. Its protein is CSVGAVRTDTQYF.

This clonotype came up many times. The gene calls are TRBV2 and TRBJ2-5; D not resolved. Looked up from germline, CDR1 is SNHLY and CDR2 is FYNNEI. The ends were cut back, 8 bases at V and 5 bases at J, with 21 bases in the middle. The CDR3 runs 15 residues. CDR3 region: CASGLGPHDEETQYF. DNA for the CDR3: TGTGCCAGCGGGCTGGGCCCACATGATGAGGAGACCCAGTACTTC. Full variable domain (rest looked up from reference TRBV2 and TRBJ2-5): EPEVTQTPSHQVTQMGQEVILRCVPISNHLYFYWYRQILGQKVEFLVSFYNNEISEKSEIFDDQFSVERPDGSNFTLKIRSTKLEDSAMYFCASGLGPHDEETQYFGPGTRLLVL.

The chain couples TRBV18 to TRBJ2-1; TRBD2 matches 13 bases. CDR1 and CDR2 from the germline V gene are KGHSH and LQKENI. CDR3 length: 16 residues. The V and J ends lost 3 bases and 9 bases, in that order; junction bases with no gene match: 8. In nucleotides, the CDR3 is TGTGCCAGCTCACCTCGACTAGCGGGGGGCCAGGGTGAGCAGTTCTTC. Translated, it gives CASSPRLAGGQGEQFF.

There are many counts of this clonotype. The J gene is TRBJ1-3, the V gene TRBV10-3; a weak D match, TRBD1 (6 bases). Germline assignment: CDR1 ENHRY and CDR2 SYGVKD. The CDR3 covers 11 residues. V lost 10 bases and J 6 bases, leaving 10 bases between the germline ends. The CDR3 sequence is CATRDTNTIYF. Here the CDR3 DNA reads TGTGCCACCAGGGACACAAACACCATATATTTT.

This clonotype was found a few times. V and J are TRBV5-6 and TRBJ2-1; D call uncertain. The ends were cut back, 0 bases at V and 6 bases at J, with 10 bases in the middle. The CDR3 covers 14 residues. Germline V lookup: CDR1 SGHDT, CDR2 YYEEEE. The CDR3 nucleotides read TGTGCCAGCAGCTTGGGCCCATTCGGCAATGAGCAGTTCTTC. It yields the protein CASSLGPFGNEQFF.

This clonotype has only a few counts. This chain links TRBV7-9 with TRBJ2-1, with 7 bases fitting TRBD1. This CDR3 has 15 residues. J lost 5 bases, V lost 4 bases, and 8 bases had no gene match. Germline-derived CDR1 and CDR2 are SEHNR and FQNEAQ (reference sequence). CDR3 DNA: TGTGCCAGCAGCTCCCCGGGACAGATGAACAATGAGCAGTTCTTC. Translation gives CASSSPGQMNNEQFF.

This clonotype was counted many times. The J gene is TRBJ1-4, the V gene TRBV14, with D maybe TRBD1 (6 bases). There are 13 residues in the CDR3. CDR1 SGHDN and CDR2 FVKESK come from the germline V gene. Trimming pared 5 bases from V and 8 bases from J, leaving 12 bases between. Here the CDR3 reads CASSRGAYEKLFF. In DNA form, the CDR3 reads TGTGCCAGCAGCAGGGGGGCGTACGAAAAACTGTTTTTT.

The CDR3 protein is CASSAHRTVTSGNTIYF. CDR3 sequence (DNA): TGTGCCAGCAGTGCACACCGGACAGTGACCTCTGGAAACACCATATATTTT. The chain combines TRBV25-1 with TRBJ1-3; TRBD1 is a possible D gene (6 bases). In germline, CDR1 is MGHDK, CDR2 SYGVNS. The V gene lost 4 bases and the J gene lost 0 bases, with 16 bases spanning the gap. The CDR3 length is 17 residues. The full variable domain, in which reference TRBV25-1 and TRBJ1-3 provide the parts outside the CDR3, is EADIYQTPRYLVIGTGKKITLECSQTMGHDKMYWYQQDPGMELHLIHYSYGVNSTEKGDLSSESTVSRIRTEHFPLTLESARPSHTSQYLCASSAHRTVTSGNTIYFGEGSWLTVV.

The chain carries TRBV25-1 and TRBJ2-5, with TRBD2 matching over 15 bases. CDR1 is MGHDK and CDR2 is SYGVNS in the germline V gene. V shed 6 bases and J 5 bases; nucleotides not matched to a gene: 10. The CDR3 is 17 residues long. The CDR3: CASSAPRTSGGAETQYF. The CDR3 coding sequence is TGTGCCAGCAGCGCTCCCCGGACTAGCGGGGGGGCGGAGACCCAGTACTTC.

The V gene is TRBV11-2, the J gene TRBJ1-6, with D possibly being TRBD1 (5 bases). V was trimmed by 3 bases and J by 8 bases, leaving 8 bases between them. CDR1 SGHAT and CDR2 FQNNGV come from the germline V gene. The CDR3 totals 13 residues. CDR3 bases: TGTGCCAGCAGCTTCTTGGGGGATTCACCCCTCCACTTT. As protein: CASSFLGDSPLHF.

This clonotype was counted only a few times. J is TRBJ1-1 and V is TRBV11-3; 7 bases are shared with TRBD1. This CDR3 has 14 amino acids. V trimming: 6 bases; J trimming: 0 bases; junction bases outside the gene matches: 4. CDR1 SGHNT and CDR2 YENEEA come from the germline V gene. CDR3 residues: CASRGDSLNTEAFF. In DNA form, the CDR3 reads TGTGCCAGCAGGGGGGACAGCTTGAACACTGAAGCTTTCTTT.

Many counts were recorded for this clonotype. The chain recombines TRBV12-3 or TRBV12-4 with TRBJ1-1; 7 bases line up with TRBD1. V trimming: 6 bases; J trimming: 5 bases; junction bases outside the gene matches: 3. The CDR3 covers 12 residues. The CDR3 DNA sequence: TGTGCCAGCAGCGCACAGGGGACTGAAGCTTTCTTT. Translating it yields CASSAQGTEAFF.

A few counts support this clonotype. The V call is TRBV2, the J call TRBJ2-5, with 9 bases fitting TRBD1. V gave up 9 bases and J gave up 5 bases; unmatched junction bases: 7. Germline CDR1 is SNHLY and CDR2 is FYNNEI. The CDR3 consists of 13 residues. The DNA for the CDR3 is TGTGCCAGAAACAGGGGGCGCGGGGAGACCCAGTACTTC. Translated: CARNRGRGETQYF.

This clonotype appeared a few times. The chain carries TRBV5-1 and TRBJ1-1; D gene ambiguous. V lost 0 bases to trimming and J lost 1 base, with 7 bases between them. This CDR3 comprises 14 residues. The germline V gene encodes CDR1 SGHRS and CDR2 YFSETQ. The CDR3 DNA sequence: TGCGCCAGCAGCTTGGTAGCCCAGAACACTGAAGCTTTCTTT. Residues: CASSLVAQNTEAFF.

The chain recombines TRBV5-1 with TRBJ2-1; the D is unclear. Germline loops: CDR1 SGHRS, CDR2 YFSETQ. This CDR3 is 16 amino acids long. V shed 4 bases and J shed 0 bases, with 14 bases lying between them. CDR3 sequence (DNA): TGCGCCAGCAGCCAAACCTCGACCAGCTCCTACAATGAGCAGTTCTTC. Translating it yields CASSQTSTSSYNEQFF.

The chain links TRBV21-1 to TRBJ2-3; TRBD2 is the table's D call, not checked against the DNA. TRBV21-1 is designated a pseudogene. This CDR3 spans 18 amino acids. CDR3 nucleotides: TGTGCCAGCAGCATTCCCCTCTTGCGGGGGGGTCGCACAGATACGCAGTATTTT. Translation gives CASSIPLLRGGRTDTQYF.

The V and J genes are TRBV2 and TRBJ2-7; D is uncertain. Germline CDR1 SNHLY, CDR2 FYNNEI. Trimming pared 7 bases from V and 2 bases from J, leaving 9 bases between. This CDR3 comprises 12 residues. The CDR3 sequence: CASKVRTYEQYF. Here the CDR3 DNA reads TGTGCCAGCAAGGTAAGGACCTACGAGCAGTACTTC.

This clonotype has more than one count but fewer than ten. The genes are TRBV20-1 and TRBJ1-5; 8 bases fit TRBD1. The CDR3 contains 15 residues. V lost 3 bases, J lost 1 base, and 5 bases stayed unmatched. CDR1 is DFQATT, CDR2 SNEGSKA, per germline (reference sequence). This chain's CDR3 is CSASDRGGSNQPQHF. The CDR3 DNA is TGCAGTGCTAGTGACAGGGGTGGAAGCAATCAGCCCCAGCATTTT.

The chain uses TRBV20-1 and TRBJ2-1; TRBD2 matches at 13 bases. The ends lost 4 bases at V and 7 bases at J; junction bases unmatched: 13. The CDR3 covers 17 residues. Germline V lookup: CDR1 DFQATT, CDR2 SNEGSKA (reference sequence). CDR3 region: CSATEWRLAGGRNEQFF. CDR3 bases: TGCAGTGCTACCGAATGGAGACTAGCGGGAGGAAGGAATGAGCAGTTCTTC.

There are a few counts of this clonotype. V is TRBV9 and J is TRBJ2-1; TRBD2 matches 7 bases. This CDR3 contains 15 residues. Unmatched junction bases numbered 3, after V lost 0 bases and J lost 3 bases. CDR1 and CDR2 from the germline V gene are SGDLS and YYNGEE. CDR3 protein: CASSVVSGGYNEQFF. The CDR3, as DNA: TGTGCCAGCAGCGTAGTATCGGGAGGCTACAATGAGCAGTTCTTC.

This clonotype was counted at least ten times. The V gene is TRBV5-5, the J gene TRBJ2-2; D remains unclear. The CDR3 totals 14 residues. Trimming cost V 0 bases and J 4 bases, with 7 bases left between them. Germline CDR1 reads SGHKS; CDR2 reads YYEKEE (reference sequence). The CDR3, as DNA: TGTGCCAGCAGCTTGGTGGCACGCACCGGGGAGCTGTTTTTT. This sequence encodes CASSLVARTGELFF. Full variable domain (remainder filled in from reference TRBV5-5 and TRBJ2-2): DAGVTQSPTHLIKTRGQQVTLRCSPISGHKSVSWYQQVLGQGPQFIFQYYEKEERGRGNFPDRFSARQFPNYSSELNVNALLLGDSALYLCASSLVARTGELFFGEGSRLTVL.

This clonotype came up many times. The genes are TRBV7-2 and TRBJ2-1; D gene ambiguous. The ends were cut back, 0 bases at V and 4 bases at J, with 7 bases in the middle. The CDR3 runs 14 residues. Looked up from germline, CDR1 is SGHTA and CDR2 is FQGNSA. The CDR3, as DNA: TGTGCCAGCAGCTTAGCGGCGGTTTACAATGAGCAGTTCTTC. Amino acids: CASSLAAVYNEQFF. Drawing the rest from reference TRBV7-2 and TRBJ2-1, the complete variable domain is GAGVSQSPSNKVTEKGKDVELRCDPISGHTALYWYRQSLGQGLEFLIYFQGNSAPDKSGLPSDRFSAERTGGSVSTLTIQRTQQEDSAVYLCASSLAAVYNEQFFGPGTRLTVL.

This clonotype was found a few times. V usage is TRBV18 and J usage is TRBJ1-3; 7 positions match TRBD1. From germline, CDR1 is KGHSH and CDR2 LQKENI. The CDR3 spans 16 residues. V lost 3 bases to trimming and J lost 0 bases; unmatched junction nucleotides: 5. The DNA for the CDR3 is TGTGCCAGCTCACCCCCGGGACAGCTCTCTGGAAACACCATATATTTT. This encodes CASSPPGQLSGNTIYF.

There are many counts of this clonotype. Here the CDR3 reads CSVLWGLGEKLFF. The CDR3, as DNA: TGCAGCGTCCTCTGGGGGCTCGGTGAAAAACTGTTTTTT. The chain employs TRBV29-1 and TRBJ1-4, with D possibly being TRBD1 (6 bases). The germline gives CDR1 SQVTM, CDR2 ANQGSEA. Trimming took 6 bases from V and 7 from J, leaving 15 bases between them. This CDR3 comprises 13 residues.

The rearrangement links TRBV5-4 to TRBJ1-2, with 8 bases matching TRBD1. The CDR3 covers 14 residues. Germline values: CDR1 SGHNT, CDR2 YYREEE (reference sequence). V lost 0 bases and J lost 5; bases outside the gene matches: 3. The DNA of the CDR3 is TGTGCCAGCAGCTTGGAACAGGGGGGTTATGGCTACACCTTC. Protein product: CASSLEQGGYGYTF. Variable domain in full (rest from reference TRBV5-4 and TRBJ1-2): ETGVTQSPTHLIKTRGQQVTLRCSSQSGHNTVSWYQQALGQGPQFIFQYYREEENGRGNFPPRFSGLQFPNYSSELNVNALELDDSALYLCASSLEQGGYGYTFGSGTRLTVV.

CDR3 protein: CATTRDTTYEQYF. The CDR3 coding sequence is TGTGCCACCACCCGGGACACCACTTACGAGCAGTACTTC. This chain connects TRBV18 to TRBJ2-7; tentatively, D is TRBD1 (6 bases). The CDR3 contains 13 residues. The germline V gene has CDR1 KGHSH and CDR2 LQKENI. V lost 10 bases and J 4 bases, leaving 17 bases between the germline ends.

The rearrangement links TRBV5-5 to TRBJ2-7; a possible D gene is TRBD1 (5 bases). Germline V gene sequence: CDR1 SGHKS, CDR2 YYEKEE (reference sequence). Between the trimmed V and J ends, which lost 4 bases and 7 bases, there was a span of 21 bases. There are 15 residues in the CDR3. CDR3 DNA sequence: TGTGCCAGCAGCGGAACAACCAGGGTTTCGGCTGAGCAGTACTTC. This sequence encodes CASSGTTRVSAEQYF. Full variable domain (remainder filled in from reference TRBV5-5 and TRBJ2-7): DAGVTQSPTHLIKTRGQQVTLRCSPISGHKSVSWYQQVLGQGPQFIFQYYEKEERGRGNFPDRFSARQFPNYSSELNVNALLLGDSALYLCASSGTTRVSAEQYFGPGTRLTVT.